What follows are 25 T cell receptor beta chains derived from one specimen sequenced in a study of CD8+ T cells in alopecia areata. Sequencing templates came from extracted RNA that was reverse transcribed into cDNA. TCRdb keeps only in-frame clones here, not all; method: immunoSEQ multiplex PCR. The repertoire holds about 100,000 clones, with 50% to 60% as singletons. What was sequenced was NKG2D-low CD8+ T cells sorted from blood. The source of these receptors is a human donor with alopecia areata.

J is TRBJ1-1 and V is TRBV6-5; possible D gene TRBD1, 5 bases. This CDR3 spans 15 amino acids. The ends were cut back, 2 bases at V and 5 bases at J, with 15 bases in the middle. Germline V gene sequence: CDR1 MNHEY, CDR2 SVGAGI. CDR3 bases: TGTGCCAGCAGTTACGCTTTGGGGGATGCGACTGAAGCTTTCTTT. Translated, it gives CASSYALGDATEAFF.

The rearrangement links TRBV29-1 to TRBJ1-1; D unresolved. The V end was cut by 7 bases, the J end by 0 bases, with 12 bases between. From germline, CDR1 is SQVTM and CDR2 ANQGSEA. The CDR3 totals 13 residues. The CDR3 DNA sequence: TGCAGCGGGCTGGCTGGGTTGAACACTGAAGCTTTCTTT. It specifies CSGLAGLNTEAFF.

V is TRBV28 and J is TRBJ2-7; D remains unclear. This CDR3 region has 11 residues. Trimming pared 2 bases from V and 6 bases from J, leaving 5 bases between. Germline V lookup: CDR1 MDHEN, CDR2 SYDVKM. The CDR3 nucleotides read TGTGCCAGCAGTTTAACGCGCGAGCAGTACTTC. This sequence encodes CASSLTREQYF.

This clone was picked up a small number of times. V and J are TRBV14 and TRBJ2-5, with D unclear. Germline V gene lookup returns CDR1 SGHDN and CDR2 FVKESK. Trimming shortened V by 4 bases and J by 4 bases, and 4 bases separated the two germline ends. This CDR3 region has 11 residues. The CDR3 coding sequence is TGTGCCAGCAGCCGGCGAGAGACCCAGTACTTC. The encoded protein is CASSRRETQYF.

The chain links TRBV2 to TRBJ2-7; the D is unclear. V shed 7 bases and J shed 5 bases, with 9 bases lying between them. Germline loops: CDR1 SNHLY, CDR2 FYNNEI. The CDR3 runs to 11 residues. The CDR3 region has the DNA TGTGCCAGCACAGATGGTGACGAGCAGTACTTC. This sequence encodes CASTDGDEQYF.

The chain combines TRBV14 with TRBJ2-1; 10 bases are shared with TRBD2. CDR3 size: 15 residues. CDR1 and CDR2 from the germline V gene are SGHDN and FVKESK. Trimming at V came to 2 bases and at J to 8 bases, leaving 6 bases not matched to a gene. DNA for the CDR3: TGTGCCAGCAGCCAATCTAGCGGGAGACTCTATGAGCAGTTCTTC. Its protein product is CASSQSSGRLYEQFF. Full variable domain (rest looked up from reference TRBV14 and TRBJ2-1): EAGVTQFPSHSVIEKGQTVTLRCDPISGHDNLYWYRRVMGKEIKFLLHFVKESKQDESGMPNNRFLAERTGGTYSTLKVQPAELEDSGVYFCASSQSSGRLYEQFFGPGTRLTVL.

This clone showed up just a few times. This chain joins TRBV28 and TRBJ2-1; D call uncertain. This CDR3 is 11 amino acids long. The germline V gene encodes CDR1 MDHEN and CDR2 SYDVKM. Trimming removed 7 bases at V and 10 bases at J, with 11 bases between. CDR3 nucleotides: TGTGCCAGCAAAACAACGGTAGAGCAGTTCTTC. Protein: CASKTTVEQFF.

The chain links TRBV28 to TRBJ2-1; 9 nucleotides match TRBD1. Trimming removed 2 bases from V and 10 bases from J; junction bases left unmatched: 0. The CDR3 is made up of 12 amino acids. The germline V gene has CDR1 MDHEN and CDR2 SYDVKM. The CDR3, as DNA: TGTGCCAGCAGTTTAGGGACAGGGGAGCAGTTCTTC. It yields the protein CASSLGTGEQFF.

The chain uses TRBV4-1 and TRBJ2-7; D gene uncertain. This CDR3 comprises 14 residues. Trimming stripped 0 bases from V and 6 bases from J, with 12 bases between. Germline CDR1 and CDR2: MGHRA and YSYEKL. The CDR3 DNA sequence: TGCGCCAGCAGCCAAGAGACGACGTTCCCCGAGCAGTACTTC. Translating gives CASSQETTFPEQYF.

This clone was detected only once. The CDR3 DNA sequence: TGTGCCAGCAGACTAGCGGGAGGCTCAGATACGCAGTATTTT. This codes for CASRLAGGSDTQYF. The chain is built from TRBV6-5 and TRBJ2-3; 12 bases map to TRBD2. The V gene's germline CDR1 is MNHEY and CDR2 SVGAGI. The CDR3 spans 14 residues. Unmatched junction bases numbered 2, after V lost 6 bases and J lost 4 bases.

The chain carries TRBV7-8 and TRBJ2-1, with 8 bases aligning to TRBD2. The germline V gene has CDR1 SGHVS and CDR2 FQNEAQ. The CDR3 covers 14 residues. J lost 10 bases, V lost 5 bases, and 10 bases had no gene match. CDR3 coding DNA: TGTGCCAGCAGCGAAGCGGGAGTGGCGGGAGAGCAGTTCTTC. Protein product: CASSEAGVAGEQFF.

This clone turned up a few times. The CDR3 DNA follows: TGTGCCAGCAGCTTAGAAGGCGACAGCGACGAGCAGTACTTC. This sequence encodes CASSLEGDSDEQYF. V usage is TRBV7-9 and J usage is TRBJ2-7; TRBD1 might be the D (5 bases). CDR1 SEHNR and CDR2 FQNEAQ come from the germline V gene (reference sequence). The CDR3 is 14 residues long. Trimming took 1 base from V and 5 from J, leaving 12 bases between them.

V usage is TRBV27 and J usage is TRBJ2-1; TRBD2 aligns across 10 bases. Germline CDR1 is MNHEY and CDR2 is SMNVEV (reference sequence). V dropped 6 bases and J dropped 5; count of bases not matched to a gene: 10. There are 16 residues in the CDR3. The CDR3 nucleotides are TGTGCCAGCAGAACTCTAGGACTAGCGGTTAACAATGAGCAGTTCTTC. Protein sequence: CASRTLGLAVNNEQFF.

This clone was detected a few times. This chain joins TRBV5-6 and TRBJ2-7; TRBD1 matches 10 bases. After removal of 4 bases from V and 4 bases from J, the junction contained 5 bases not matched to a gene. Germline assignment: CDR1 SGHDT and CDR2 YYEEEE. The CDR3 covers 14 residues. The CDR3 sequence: CASSTGTGVYEQYF. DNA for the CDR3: TGTGCCAGCAGCACCGGGACAGGGGTTTACGAGCAGTACTTC.

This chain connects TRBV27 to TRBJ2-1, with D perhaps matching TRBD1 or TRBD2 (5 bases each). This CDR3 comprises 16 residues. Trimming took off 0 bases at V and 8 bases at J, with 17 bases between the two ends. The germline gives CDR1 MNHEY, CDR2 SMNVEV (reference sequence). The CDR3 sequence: CASSLSDAGLGDEQFF. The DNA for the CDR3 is TGTGCCAGCAGTTTATCCGATGCGGGTTTAGGGGATGAGCAGTTCTTC.

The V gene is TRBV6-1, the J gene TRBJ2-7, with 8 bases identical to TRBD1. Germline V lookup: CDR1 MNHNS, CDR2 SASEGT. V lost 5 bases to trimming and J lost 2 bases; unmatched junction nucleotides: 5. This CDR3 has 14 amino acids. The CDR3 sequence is CASSLGQATYEQYF. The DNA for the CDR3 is TGTGCCAGCAGTTTGGGACAGGCCACCTACGAGCAGTACTTC.

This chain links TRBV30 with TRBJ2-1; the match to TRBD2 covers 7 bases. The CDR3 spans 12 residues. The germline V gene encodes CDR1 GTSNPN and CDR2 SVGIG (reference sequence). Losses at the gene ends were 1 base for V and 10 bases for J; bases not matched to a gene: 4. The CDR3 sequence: CAWSAPGLEQFF. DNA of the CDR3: TGTGCCTGGAGTGCCCCGGGACTAGAGCAGTTCTTC.

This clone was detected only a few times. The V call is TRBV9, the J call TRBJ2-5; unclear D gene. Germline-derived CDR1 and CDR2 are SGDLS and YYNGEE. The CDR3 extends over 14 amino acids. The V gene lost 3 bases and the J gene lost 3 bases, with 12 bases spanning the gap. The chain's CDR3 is CASSGAQDEETQYF. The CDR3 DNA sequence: TGTGCCAGCAGCGGCGCCCAGGATGAAGAGACCCAGTACTTC. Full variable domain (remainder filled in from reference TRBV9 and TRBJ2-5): DSGVTQTPKHLITATGQRVTLRCSPRSGDLSVYWYQQSLDQGLQFLIQYYNGEERAKGNILERFSAQQFPDLHSELNLSSLELGDSALYFCASSGAQDEETQYFGPGTRLLVL.

CDR3 in amino acids: CSVRTVGVQYF. The CDR3 nucleotides read TGCAGCGTTCGGACAGTCGGGGTTCAGTACTTC. The chain is built from TRBV29-1 and TRBJ2-4; tentatively, D is TRBD1 (6 bases). From germline, CDR1 is SQVTM and CDR2 ANQGSEA. This CDR3 has 11 residues. The V and J ends lost 5 bases and 11 bases respectively, with 13 bases between them.

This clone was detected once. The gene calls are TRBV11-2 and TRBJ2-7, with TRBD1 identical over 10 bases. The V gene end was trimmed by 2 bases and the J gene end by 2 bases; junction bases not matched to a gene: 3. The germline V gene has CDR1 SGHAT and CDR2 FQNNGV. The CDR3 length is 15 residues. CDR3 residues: CASSLQGQGTYEQYF. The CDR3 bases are TGTGCCAGCAGCTTACAGGGACAGGGGACCTACGAGCAGTACTTC.

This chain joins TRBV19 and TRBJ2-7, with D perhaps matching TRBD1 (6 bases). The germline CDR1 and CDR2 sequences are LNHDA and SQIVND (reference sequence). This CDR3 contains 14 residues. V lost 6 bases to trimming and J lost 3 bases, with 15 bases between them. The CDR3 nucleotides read TGTGCCAGTAGCTGGGGGCGGAAGGGCTACGAGCAGTACTTC. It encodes CASSWGRKGYEQYF.

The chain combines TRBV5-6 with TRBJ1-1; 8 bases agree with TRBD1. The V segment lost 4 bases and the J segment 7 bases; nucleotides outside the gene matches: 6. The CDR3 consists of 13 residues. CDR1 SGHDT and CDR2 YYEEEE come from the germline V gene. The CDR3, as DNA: TGTGCCAGCAGCGAGGACAGGGCTATTGAAGCTTTCTTT. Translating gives CASSEDRAIEAFF.

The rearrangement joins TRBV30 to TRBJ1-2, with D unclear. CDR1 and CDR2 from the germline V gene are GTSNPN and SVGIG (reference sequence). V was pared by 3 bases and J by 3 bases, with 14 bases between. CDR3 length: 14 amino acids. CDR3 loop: CAWRTPSRDYGYTF. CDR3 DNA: TGTGCCTGGAGAACACCTAGCCGGGACTATGGCTACACCTTC.

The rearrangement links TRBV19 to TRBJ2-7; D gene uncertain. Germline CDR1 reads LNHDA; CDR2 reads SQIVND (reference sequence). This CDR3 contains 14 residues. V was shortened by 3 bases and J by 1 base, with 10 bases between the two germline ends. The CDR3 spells CASSMAAGSYEQYF. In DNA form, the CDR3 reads TGTGCCAGTAGTATGGCCGCCGGATCCTACGAGCAGTACTTC.

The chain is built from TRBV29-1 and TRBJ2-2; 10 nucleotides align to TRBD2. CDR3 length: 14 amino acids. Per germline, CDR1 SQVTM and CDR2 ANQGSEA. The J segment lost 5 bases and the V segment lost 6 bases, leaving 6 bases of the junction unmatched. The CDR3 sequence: CSVPSGSRTGELFF. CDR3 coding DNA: TGCAGCGTACCTAGCGGGAGTCGTACCGGGGAGCTGTTTTTT.